The 25 T cell receptor beta chains presented below share a single source sample, sequenced in a study of T cell repertoires in cytomegalovirus infection (dated by TCRdb to between 2017 and 2020). Data came from an Illumina HiSeq 1500. TCRdb itself trimmed the public reads at Q25 with fastp, ran MiXCR and retained productive beta chains. A single entry per CDR3 protein holds the most common genes and DNA from its merged rows. The sample table records about 180,000 distinct CDR3 sequences; approximately 17% of these occur just once. Roughly a quarter of the sample goes to the ten largest clones. Sequencing was done on a sample of CD8+ T cells from PBMCs. The source is a human donor in good health (CMV status not recorded). Some clones in this sample may be carry-over from other donors' samples.

This clonotype was detected a few times. This chain joins TRBV5-1 and TRBJ2-7, with TRBD1 as a possible D gene (6 bases). V was trimmed by 0 bases and J by 6 bases, leaving 13 bases between them. CDR1 is SGHRS, CDR2 YFSETQ, per germline. CDR3 length equals 14 residues. CDR3 bases: TGCGCCAGCAGCTTGGAACAGGGAAGTGGCGAGCAGTACTTC. Encoded protein: CASSLEQGSGEQYF.

The rearrangement links TRBV7-9 to TRBJ2-5; 7 bases line up with TRBD1. Trimming at V came to 1 base and at J to 2 bases, leaving 7 bases not matched to a gene. Germline-derived CDR1 and CDR2 are SEHNR and FQNEAQ (reference sequence). The CDR3 has 16 amino acids. CDR3 bases: TGTGCCAGCAGCTTAGTCGACCGGACAGGACAAGAGACCCAGTACTTC. Its translation: CASSLVDRTGQETQYF.

The chain carries TRBV5-1 and TRBJ2-3; no definite D call. The CDR3 totals 15 residues. Trimming removed 2 bases at V and 1 base at J, with 11 bases between. Germline-derived CDR1 and CDR2 are SGHRS and YFSETQ. CDR3 amino acids: CASSFGQVGTDTQYF. The CDR3 DNA sequence: TGCGCCAGCAGCTTCGGCCAGGTGGGCACAGATACGCAGTATTTT.

This chain connects TRBV29-1 to TRBJ2-2; 7 bases map to TRBD1. The junction had 11 bases not matched to a gene; V was cut back by 1 base and J by 0 bases. Germline loops: CDR1 SQVTM, CDR2 ANQGSEA. The CDR3 has 18 residues. In DNA, the CDR3 is TGCAGCGTTGAAGGCTCTTATTTTGGGACAGCGAACACCGGGGAGCTGTTTTTT. Translating it yields CSVEGSYFGTANTGELFF.

The chain has TRBV6-1 and TRBJ2-7; D gene ambiguous. The germline V gene has CDR1 MNHNS and CDR2 SASEGT. This CDR3 comprises 12 residues. With 3 bases removed from V and 4 bases from J, the gap between germline ends came to 7 bases. CDR3 DNA sequence: TGTGCCAGCAGTGAGGACGGATACGAGCAGTACTTC. This encodes CASSEDGYEQYF.

CDR3 amino acids: CSARDPSGAPNTEAFF. CDR3 nucleotides: TGCAGTGCCCGGGACCCGTCAGGGGCTCCAAACACTGAAGCTTTCTTT. The chain links TRBV20-1 to TRBJ1-1; D is possibly TRBD1 (6 bases). The CDR3 contains 16 residues. Trimming stripped 6 bases from V and 2 bases from J, with 22 bases between. Germline V CDR1 and CDR2: DFQATT, SNEGSKA (reference sequence).

This clonotype was found a few times. The DNA for the CDR3 is TGTGCCAGCAGCTTAGGAGGGATCGGCAATCAGCCCCAGCATTTT. It is translated as CASSLGGIGNQPQHF. V usage is TRBV7-6 and J usage is TRBJ1-5, with unresolved D. The ends were cut back, 1 base at V and 2 bases at J, with 9 bases in the middle. Per germline, CDR1 SGHVS and CDR2 FNYEAQ. The CDR3 has 15 residues.

This chain links TRBV11-2 with TRBJ2-3; TRBD2 matches 11 bases. The CDR3 runs 16 residues. Per the germline V gene, CDR1 is SGHAT and CDR2 is FQNNGV. The V and J ends lost 4 bases and 4 bases, in that order; junction bases with no gene match: 7. The CDR3, as DNA: TGTGCCAGCAGCTCGTTCCCGGGACTAGCGGCAGATACGCAGTATTTT. Translation gives CASSSFPGLAADTQYF.

This clonotype has more than one count but fewer than ten. Its ends do not fully match the called genes, so a read error is possible. The chain is built from TRBV10-3 and TRBJ2-7; D may be TRBD1 or TRBD2 (5 bases each). The CDR3 length is 16 residues. Germline assignment: CDR1 ENHRY and CDR2 SYGVKD. The CDR3 DNA sequence: TGTGCCGTCAGGGAGCAGGGTCAGTGGGATGCCGGCGAGCAGTACTTC. Its protein is CAVREQGQWDAGEQYF.

This clonotype was detected only a few times. The chain has TRBV7-8 and TRBJ1-1; D is uncertain. The germline V gene has CDR1 SGHVS and CDR2 FQNEAQ. The CDR3 contains 14 residues. The V end lost 5 bases, the J end lost 2 bases, and 12 bases lay between the germline ends. CDR3 protein: CASSEASANTEAFF. The CDR3 nucleotides are TGTGCCAGCAGCGAGGCGTCAGCAAACACTGAAGCTTTCTTT.

V usage is TRBV29-1 and J usage is TRBJ2-6; no definite D call. The CDR3 contains 13 residues. Trimming removed 5 bases from V and 2 bases from J, with 7 bases in between. Germline V gene lookup returns CDR1 SQVTM and CDR2 ANQGSEA. The CDR3 protein is CSVWDPGANVLTF. In DNA, the CDR3 is TGCAGCGTTTGGGATCCTGGGGCCAACGTCCTGACTTTC.

As regards this clonotype: The germline gene is not matched at one end of the junction; a read error may be the cause. This chain uses TRBV6-5 with TRBJ2-1, with no clear D. This CDR3 region has 15 residues. The germline V gene encodes CDR1 MNHEY and CDR2 SVGAGI. The CDR3 spells CASSDSPSSYNEQFF. CDR3 bases: TGTGCCAGCAGTGACTCACCCAGCTCCTACAATGAGCAGTTCTTC.

This clonotype has just a few counts. The rearrangement links TRBV7-2 to TRBJ2-7; D gene ambiguous. CDR3 length: 14 residues. Germline CDR1 SGHTA, CDR2 FQGNSA. Trimming took 1 base from V and 3 from J, leaving 10 bases between them. CDR3 region: CASSLVVGIYEQYF. CDR3 DNA: TGTGCCAGCAGCTTAGTTGTAGGGATCTACGAGCAGTACTTC. Supplemented by reference TRBV7-2 and TRBJ2-7, the full variable domain reads GAGVSQSPSNKVTEKGKDVELRCDPISGHTALYWYRQSLGQGLEFLIYFQGNSAPDKSGLPSDRFSAERTGGSVSTLTIQRTQQEDSAVYLCASSLVVGIYEQYFGPGTRLTVT.

Only a few counts were recorded for this clonotype. This chain links TRBV7-9 with TRBJ2-5; D might be TRBD1 or TRBD2, each matching 6 bases. This CDR3 has 14 amino acids. Trimming removed 3 bases at V and 4 bases at J, with 12 bases between. Germline V gene data show CDR1 as SEHNR and CDR2 as FQNEAQ (reference sequence). This CDR3 reads CASSFHREVETQYF. The CDR3 bases are TGTGCCAGCAGCTTTCACAGGGAGGTAGAGACCCAGTACTTC.

The chain employs TRBV29-1 and TRBJ2-1; D uncertain. The germline gives CDR1 SQVTM, CDR2 ANQGSEA. V lost 8 bases to trimming and J lost 3 bases, with 5 bases between them. The length of the CDR3 is 10 residues. The chain's CDR3 is CSWGYNEQFF. In DNA, the CDR3 is TGCAGCTGGGGCTACAATGAGCAGTTCTTC.

At least ten counts were recorded for this clonotype. The rearrangement uses TRBV7-2 and TRBJ2-7, with D tentatively TRBD1 (5 bases). V dropped 5 bases and J dropped 4 bases, with 15 bases sitting between them. Looked up from germline, CDR1 is SGHTA and CDR2 is FQGNSA. The CDR3 covers 14 residues. The DNA for the CDR3 is TGTGCCAGCAGCACCTCGGACACCTCTTACGAGCAGTACTTC. Its protein is CASSTSDTSYEQYF.

In this sample, this clonotype turned up a few times. The V and J genes are TRBV4-1 and TRBJ1-4, with unresolved D. The length of the CDR3 is 16 residues. The V end lost 1 base, the J end lost 7 bases, and 16 bases lay between the germline ends. Germline V gene lookup returns CDR1 MGHRA and CDR2 YSYEKL. CDR3: CASSQAPGIQGEKLFF. CDR3 DNA sequence: TGCGCCAGCAGCCAAGCTCCCGGGATCCAAGGTGAAAAACTGTTTTTT.

This clonotype was counted at least ten times. The chain is built from TRBV7-2 and TRBJ2-2, with 8 positions matching TRBD1. After removal of 1 base from V and 0 bases from J, the junction contained 4 bases not matched to a gene. The CDR3 length is 17 residues. Per germline, CDR1 SGHTA and CDR2 FQGNSA. CDR3 DNA sequence: TGTGCCAGCAGCTTAGATCCGGGACAGGCGAACACCGGGGAGCTGTTTTTT. Its translation is CASSLDPGQANTGELFF.

In this sample, this clonotype turned up a few times. The chain recombines TRBV7-2 with TRBJ2-1, with a weak D call TRBD1 (6 bases). Germline V gene sequence: CDR1 SGHTA, CDR2 FQGNSA. V was cut by 1 base and J by 7 bases, with 14 bases left in between. This CDR3 has 15 residues. The CDR3 loop reads CASSLVLGAQNEQFF. Here the CDR3 DNA reads TGTGCCAGCAGCTTAGTGTTGGGGGCGCAAAATGAGCAGTTCTTC.

The chain couples TRBV7-9 to TRBJ2-1; D call uncertain. Germline V gene lookup returns CDR1 SEHNR and CDR2 FQNEAQ (reference sequence). V was shortened by 2 bases and J by 7 bases, with 15 bases between the two germline ends. The CDR3 has 15 amino acids. The CDR3 here is CASSLRFGRKNEQFF. The CDR3 bases are TGTGCCAGCAGCTTAAGATTTGGACGTAAGAATGAGCAGTTCTTC.

This clonotype was recorded a few times. This chain connects TRBV7-6 to TRBJ2-1, with D possibly being TRBD1 or TRBD2 (6 bases each). CDR3 length equals 13 residues. The germline V gene encodes CDR1 SGHVS and CDR2 FNYEAQ. V lost 6 bases to trimming and J lost 7 bases, with 13 bases between them. The CDR3 loop reads CASRSDSGNEQFF. DNA of the CDR3: TGTGCCAGCAGATCGGACAGCGGGAATGAGCAGTTCTTC.

The chain uses TRBV7-9 and TRBJ2-7; D possibly corresponds to TRBD2 (6 bases). Trimming left V 7 bases short and J 7 bases short, with 14 bases between. The germline gives CDR1 SEHNR, CDR2 FQNEAQ (reference sequence). The CDR3 covers 12 residues. As DNA, the CDR3 is TGTGCCAGCACCAATCCCGCGGGAGAGCAGTACTTC. Translation gives CASTNPAGEQYF.

This clonotype was seen a few times. The chain has TRBV27 and TRBJ2-4; 8 bases agree with TRBD1. Trimming removed 5 bases from V and 7 bases from J; junction bases left unmatched: 7. This CDR3 spans 14 amino acids. Germline CDR1 and CDR2: MNHEY and SMNVEV (reference sequence). The CDR3 DNA is TGTGCCAGCAGTGGACAGGGAAGGAAGAACATTCAGTACTTC. It specifies CASSGQGRKNIQYF.

The CDR3 is CASTVTWETQYF. Written as DNA, the CDR3 is TGTGCCAGCACCGTCACCTGGGAGACCCAGTACTTC. The genes are TRBV7-9 and TRBJ2-5; no clear D. CDR1 is SEHNR, CDR2 FQNEAQ, per germline (reference sequence). Trimming removed 7 bases at V and 5 bases at J, with 11 bases between. CDR3 length: 12 amino acids.

There are a few counts of this clonotype. The chain employs TRBV6-2 or TRBV6-3 and TRBJ2-5, with D perhaps assigned TRBD1 or TRBD2 (6 bases each). Trimming shortened V by 6 bases and J by 2 bases, and 31 bases separated the two germline ends. CDR3 length: 20 amino acids. Germline CDR1 MNHEY, CDR2 SVGEGT. DNA for the CDR3: TGTGCCAGCAGCCGCTCCGGAAGGGGCACGGGGGCCATGGATCAAGAGACCCAGTACTTC. Protein: CASSRSGRGTGAMDQETQYF.